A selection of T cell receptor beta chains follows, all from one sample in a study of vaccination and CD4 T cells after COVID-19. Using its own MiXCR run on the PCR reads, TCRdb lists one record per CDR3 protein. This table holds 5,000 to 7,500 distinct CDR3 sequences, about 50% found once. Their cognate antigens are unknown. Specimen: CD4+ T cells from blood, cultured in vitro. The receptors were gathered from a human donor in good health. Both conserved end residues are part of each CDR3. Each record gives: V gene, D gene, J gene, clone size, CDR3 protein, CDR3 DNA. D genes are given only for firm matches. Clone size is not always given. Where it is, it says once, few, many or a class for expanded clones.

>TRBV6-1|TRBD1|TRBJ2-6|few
CASSETGTAGANVLTF
TGTGCCAGCAGTGAAACCGGGACAGCTGGGGCCAACGTCCTGACTTTC
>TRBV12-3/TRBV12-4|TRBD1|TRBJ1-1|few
CASMGQVGTEAFF
TGTGCCAGCATGGGACAGGTGGGCACTGAAGCTTTCTTT
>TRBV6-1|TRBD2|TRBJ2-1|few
CASSELAGSYNEQFF
TGTGCCAGCAGTGAACTAGCGGGCTCCTACAATGAGCAGTTCTTC
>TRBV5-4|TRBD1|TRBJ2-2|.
CASSLRPGGVTGELFF
TGTGCCAGCAGCTTGAGGCCAGGGGGAGTCACCGGGGAGCTGTTTTTT
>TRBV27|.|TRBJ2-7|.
CASSLSDPAYSYEQYF
TGTGCCAGCAGTTTATCTGATCCAGCTTACTCCTACGAGCAGTACTTC
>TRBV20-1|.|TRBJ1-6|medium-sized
CSARVDYNSPLHF
TGCAGTGCTAGAGTAGATTATAATTCACCCCTCCACTTT
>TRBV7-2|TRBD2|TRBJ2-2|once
CASSLSASGSFTGELFF
TGTGCCAGCAGCTTATCGGCTAGCGGGAGTTTTACCGGGGAGCTGTTTTTT
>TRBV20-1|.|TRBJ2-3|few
CSAREMRRDTDTQYF
TGCAGTGCTAGAGAAATGAGGCGGGACACAGATACGCAGTATTTT
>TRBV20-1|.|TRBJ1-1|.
CSARVPRGEAFF
TGCAGTGCTAGAGTTCCCAGGGGTGAAGCTTTCTTT
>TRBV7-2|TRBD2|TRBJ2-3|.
CASSWTSAGTDTQYF
TGTGCCAGCAGCTGGACTAGCGCAGGGACAGATACGCAGTATTTT
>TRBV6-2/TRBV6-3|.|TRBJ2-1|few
CASSYSWQGGGFF
TGTGCCAGCAGTTACTCCTGGCAGGGAGGGGGGTTCTTC
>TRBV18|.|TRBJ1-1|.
CASSLNGGKAEAFF
TGTGCCAGCTCCCTCAATGGAGGGAAGGCTGAAGCTTTCTTT
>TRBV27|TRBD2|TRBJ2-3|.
CASSSAGGLRDTQYF
TGTGCCAGCAGTTCGGCGGGGGGGCTTAGAGATACGCAGTATTTT
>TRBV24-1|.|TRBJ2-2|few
CATSSGVNGELFF
TGTGCCACCAGTTCAGGGGTTAACGGGGAGCTGTTTTTT
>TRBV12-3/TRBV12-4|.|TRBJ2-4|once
CASSPHRDTDIQYF
TGTGCCAGCAGTCCCCACCGGGACACAGACATTCAGTACTTC
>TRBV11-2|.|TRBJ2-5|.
CASSLGLRAEETQYF
TGTGCCAGCAGCTTAGGACTACGGGCGGAAGAGACCCAGTACTTC
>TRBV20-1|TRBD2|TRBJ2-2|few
CSALVPGLAYGELFF
TGCAGTGCCCTGGTCCCGGGACTAGCGTACGGGGAGCTGTTTTTT
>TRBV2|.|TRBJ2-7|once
CASSEVYEQYF
TGTGCCAGCAGTGAAGTCTACGAGCAGTACTTC
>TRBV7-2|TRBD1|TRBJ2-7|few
CASLDRGSYEQYF
TGTGCCAGCCTTGACAGGGGGTCCTACGAGCAGTACTTC
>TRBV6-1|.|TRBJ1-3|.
CASKTRGSGNTIYF
TGTGCCAGCAAAACAAGAGGTTCTGGAAACACCATATATTTT
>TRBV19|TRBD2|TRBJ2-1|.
CASSIAPGLAIGGTHFF
TGTGCCAGTAGTATAGCCCCTGGACTAGCGATTGGGGGGACCCATTTCTTC
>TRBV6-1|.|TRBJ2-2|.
CASSPRRGDTGELFF
TGTGCCAGCAGTCCCCGCAGGGGGGATACCGGGGAGCTGTTTTTT
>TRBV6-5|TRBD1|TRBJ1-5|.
CASSYRTGPTQPQHF
TGTGCCAGCAGTTACCGGACAGGGCCCACCCAGCCCCAGCATTTT
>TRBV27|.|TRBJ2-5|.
CASKRSQPGETQYF
TGTGCCAGCAAAAGGAGCCAACCCGGGGAGACCCAGTACTTC
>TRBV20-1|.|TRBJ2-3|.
CSALRDSFPGTDTQYF
TGCAGTGCCCTCCGGGACTCCTTCCCGGGCACAGATACGCAGTATTTT
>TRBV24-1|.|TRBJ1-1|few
CATPAEAFF
TGTGCCACCCCCGCTGAAGCTTTCTTT
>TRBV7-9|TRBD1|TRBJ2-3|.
CASSSVKGTATDTQYF
TGTGCCAGCAGCTCCGTGAAGGGGACAGCGACAGATACGCAGTATTTT
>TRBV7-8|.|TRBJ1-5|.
CASSLPGRVGNQPQHF
TGTGCCAGCAGCTTACCAGGCAGGGTCGGCAATCAGCCCCAGCATTTT
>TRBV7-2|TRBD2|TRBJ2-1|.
CASSPTSGNYNEQFF
TGTGCCAGCAGCCCCACTAGCGGGAACTACAATGAGCAGTTCTTC
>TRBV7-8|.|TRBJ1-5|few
CASSLVQGPQPQHF
TGTGCCAGCAGCTTAGTACAGGGCCCTCAGCCCCAGCATTTT
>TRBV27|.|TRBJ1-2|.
CASKGGAQFTYGYTF
TGTGCCAGTAAGGGGGGCGCCCAATTTACCTATGGCTACACCTTC
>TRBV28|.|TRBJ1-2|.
CASSRNPDNYGYTF
TGTGCCAGCAGCCGTAACCCAGATAACTATGGCTACACCTTC
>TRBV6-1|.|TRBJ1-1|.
CASSEVHGLGAEAFF
TGTGCCAGCAGTGAAGTCCACGGTTTAGGCGCTGAAGCTTTCTTT
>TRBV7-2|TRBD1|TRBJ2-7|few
CASSFSGTGSYEQYF
TGTGCCAGCAGCTTTTCCGGGACAGGGTCCTACGAGCAGTACTTC
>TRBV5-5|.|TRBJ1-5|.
CASSWDGYQPQHF
TGTGCCAGCAGCTGGGACGGGTATCAGCCCCAGCATTTT
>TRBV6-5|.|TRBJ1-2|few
CASSYSMGANYGYTF
TGTGCCAGCAGTTACTCTATGGGAGCTAACTATGGCTACACCTTC
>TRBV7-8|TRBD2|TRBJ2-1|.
CASSLGRGRLAGHNEQFF
TGTGCCAGCAGCTTGGGTAGGGGCAGGCTAGCGGGTCACAATGAGCAGTTCTTC
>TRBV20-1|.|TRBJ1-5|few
CSARVNSNQPQHF
TGCAGTGCTAGAGTGAATAGCAATCAGCCCCAGCATTTT
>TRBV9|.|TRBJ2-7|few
CASSVASVPRYEQYF
TGTGCCAGCAGCGTTGCCTCGGTACCGAGGTACGAGCAGTACTTC
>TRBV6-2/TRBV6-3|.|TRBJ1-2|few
CASSYGQPNYGYTF
TGTGCCAGCAGTTACGGGCAGCCGAACTATGGCTACACCTTC
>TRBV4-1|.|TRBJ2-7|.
CASSQGPRLGGYEQYF
TGCGCCAGCAGCCAAGGCCCCAGACTAGGGGGATACGAGCAGTACTTC
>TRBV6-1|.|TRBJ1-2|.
CASSLQTGNYGYTF
TGTGCCAGCAGCCTTCAGACAGGCAACTATGGCTACACCTTC
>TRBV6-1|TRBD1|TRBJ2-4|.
CASSGETGGVDIQYF
TGTGCCAGCAGTGGAGAGACAGGGGGCGTAGACATTCAGTACTTC
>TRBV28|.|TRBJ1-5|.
CASSLSSNQPQHF
TGTGCCAGCAGTTTGAGTAGCAATCAGCCCCAGCATTTT
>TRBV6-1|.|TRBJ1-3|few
CARSSSGNTIYF
TGTGCCAGATCTAGCTCTGGAAACACCATATATTTT
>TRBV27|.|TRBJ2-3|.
CASRDGASRYTDTQYF
TGTGCCAGCAGAGACGGAGCATCTAGATACACAGATACGCAGTATTTT
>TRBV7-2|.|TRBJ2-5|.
CASSSQGTQYF
TGTGCCAGCAGCTCACAAGGGACCCAGTACTTC
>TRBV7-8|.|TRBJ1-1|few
CASSLGNANTEAFF
TGTGCCAGCAGCTTAGGGAATGCGAACACTGAAGCTTTCTTT
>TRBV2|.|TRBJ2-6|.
CASRGNSGANVLTF
TGTGCCAGCAGGGGTAACTCTGGGGCCAACGTCCTGACTTTC
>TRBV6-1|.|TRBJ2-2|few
CAIRGAGVTGELFF
TGTGCCATCCGGGGGGCGGGGGTCACCGGGGAGCTGTTTTTT
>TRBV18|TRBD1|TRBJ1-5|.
CASSRDRGGRPQHF
TGTGCCAGCTCACGCGACAGGGGCGGAAGGCCCCAGCATTTT
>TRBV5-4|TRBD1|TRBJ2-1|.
CASSSIGDRYNEQFF
TGTGCCAGCAGCTCTATAGGGGACAGATACAATGAGCAGTTCTTC
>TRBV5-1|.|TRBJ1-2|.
CASSLEGGYGYTF
TGCGCCAGCAGCTTGGAGGGGGGCTATGGCTACACCTTC
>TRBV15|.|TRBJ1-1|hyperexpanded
CATSRDLVNTEAFF
TGTGCCACCAGCAGAGATCTGGTGAACACTGAAGCTTTCTTT
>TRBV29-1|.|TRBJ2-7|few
CSVSRDKGAYEQYF
TGCAGCGTGAGCCGGGACAAGGGAGCCTACGAGCAGTACTTC
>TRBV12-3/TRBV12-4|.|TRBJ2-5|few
CASSLTGMGETQYF
TGTGCCAGCAGTTTAACGGGGATGGGAGAGACCCAGTACTTC
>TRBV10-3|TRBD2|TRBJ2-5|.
CAISERLAGETVGETQYF
TGTGCCATCAGTGAGCGACTAGCGGGGGAAACAGTTGGGGAGACCCAGTACTTC
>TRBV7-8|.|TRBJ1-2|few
CASSLADSAGGYTF
TGTGCCAGCAGCTTAGCCGACAGTGCGGGGGGCTACACCTTC
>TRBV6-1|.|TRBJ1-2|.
CASSGDGNYGYTF
TGTGCCAGCAGTGGGGACGGGAACTATGGCTACACCTTC
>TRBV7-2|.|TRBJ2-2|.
CASSPPLLSTGELFF
TGTGCCAGCAGCCCTCCACTACTGAGTACCGGGGAGCTGTTTTTT